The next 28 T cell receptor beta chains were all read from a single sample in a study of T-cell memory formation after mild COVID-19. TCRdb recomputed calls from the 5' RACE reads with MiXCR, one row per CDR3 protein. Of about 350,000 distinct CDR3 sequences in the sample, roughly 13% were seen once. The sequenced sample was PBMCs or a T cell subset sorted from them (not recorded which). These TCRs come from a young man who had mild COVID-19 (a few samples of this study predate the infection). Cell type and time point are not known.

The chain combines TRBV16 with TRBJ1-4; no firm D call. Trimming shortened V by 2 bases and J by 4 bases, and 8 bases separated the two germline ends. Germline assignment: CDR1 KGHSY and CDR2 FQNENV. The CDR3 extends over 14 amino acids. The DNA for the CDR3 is TGTGCCAGCAGCCAAATTCGGGGTAATGAAAAACTGTTTTTT. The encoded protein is CASSQIRGNEKLFF.

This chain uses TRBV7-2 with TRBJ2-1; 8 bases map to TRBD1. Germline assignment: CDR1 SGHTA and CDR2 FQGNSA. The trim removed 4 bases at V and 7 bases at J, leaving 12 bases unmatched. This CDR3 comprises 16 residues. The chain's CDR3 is CASSWTGTGIGNEQFF. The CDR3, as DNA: TGTGCCAGCAGCTGGACCGGGACAGGAATTGGGAATGAGCAGTTCTTC. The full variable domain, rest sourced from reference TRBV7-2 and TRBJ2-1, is GAGVSQSPSNKVTEKGKDVELRCDPISGHTALYWYRQSLGQGLEFLIYFQGNSAPDKSGLPSDRFSAERTGGSVSTLTIQRTQQEDSAVYLCASSWTGTGIGNEQFFGPGTRLTVL.

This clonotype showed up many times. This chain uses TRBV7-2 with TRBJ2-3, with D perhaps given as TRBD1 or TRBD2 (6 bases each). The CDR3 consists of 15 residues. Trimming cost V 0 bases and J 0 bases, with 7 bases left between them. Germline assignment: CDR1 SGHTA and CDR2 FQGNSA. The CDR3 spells CASSLAGGSTDTQYF. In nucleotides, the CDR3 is TGTGCCAGCAGCTTAGCGGGGGGCAGCACAGATACGCAGTATTTT.

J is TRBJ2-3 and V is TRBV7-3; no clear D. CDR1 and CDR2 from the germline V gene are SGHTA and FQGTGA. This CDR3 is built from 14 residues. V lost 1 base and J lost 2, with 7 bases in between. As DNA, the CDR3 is TGTGCCAGCAGCTTAAGGGCCACCACAGATACGCAGTATTTT. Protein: CASSLRATTDTQYF.

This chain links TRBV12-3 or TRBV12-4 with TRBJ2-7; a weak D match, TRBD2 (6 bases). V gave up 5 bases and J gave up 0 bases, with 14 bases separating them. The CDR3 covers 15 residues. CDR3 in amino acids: CASSRGLESSYEQYF. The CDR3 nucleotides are TGTGCCAGCAGTCGGGGACTGGAGAGCTCCTACGAGCAGTACTTC.

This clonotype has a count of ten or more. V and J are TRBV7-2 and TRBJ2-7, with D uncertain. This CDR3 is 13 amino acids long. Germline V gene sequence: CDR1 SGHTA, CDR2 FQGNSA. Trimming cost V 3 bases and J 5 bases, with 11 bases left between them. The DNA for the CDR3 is TGTGCCAGCAGCTTCTGGCCCGGCCACGAGCAGTACGTC. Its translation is CASSFWPGHEQYV.

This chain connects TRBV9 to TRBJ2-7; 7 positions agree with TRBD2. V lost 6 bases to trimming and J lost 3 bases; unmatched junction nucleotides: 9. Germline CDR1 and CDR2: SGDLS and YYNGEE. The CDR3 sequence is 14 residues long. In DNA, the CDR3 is TGTGCCAGCACGCCTTTCGCGGGGGACTACGAGCAGTACTTC. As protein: CASTPFAGDYEQYF.

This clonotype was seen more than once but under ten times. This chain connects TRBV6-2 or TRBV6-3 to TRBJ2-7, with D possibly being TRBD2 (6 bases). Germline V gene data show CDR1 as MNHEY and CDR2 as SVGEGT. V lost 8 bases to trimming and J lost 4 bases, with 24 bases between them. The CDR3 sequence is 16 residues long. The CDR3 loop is CASATKLAITVYEQYF. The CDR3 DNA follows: TGTGCCAGCGCCACCAAACTAGCTATTACGGTTTACGAGCAGTACTTC.

The CDR3, as DNA: TGTGCCAGCAGCTTAGAGGGACTAGCCTACAATGAGCAGTTCTTC. Translation gives CASSLEGLAYNEQFF. The chain joins TRBV7-9 to TRBJ2-1; 8 bases agree with TRBD2. In germline, CDR1 is SEHNR, CDR2 FQNEAQ (reference sequence). This CDR3 is 15 amino acids long. V was pared by 1 base and J by 2 bases, with 1 base of the junction left unmatched.

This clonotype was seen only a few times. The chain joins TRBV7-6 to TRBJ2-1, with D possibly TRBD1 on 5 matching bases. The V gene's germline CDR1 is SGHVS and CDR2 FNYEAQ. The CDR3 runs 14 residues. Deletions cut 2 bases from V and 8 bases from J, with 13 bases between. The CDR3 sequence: CASSLSGRVHEQFF. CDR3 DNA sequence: TGTGCCAGCAGCTTAAGTGGCAGGGTTCATGAGCAGTTCTTC.

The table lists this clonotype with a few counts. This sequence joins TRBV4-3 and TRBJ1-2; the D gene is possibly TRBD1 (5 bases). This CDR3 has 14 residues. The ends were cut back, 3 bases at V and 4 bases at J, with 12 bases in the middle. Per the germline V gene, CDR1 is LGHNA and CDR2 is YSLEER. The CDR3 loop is CASSQYGTGYGYTF. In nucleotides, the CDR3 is TGCGCCAGCAGCCAGTATGGGACGGGCTATGGCTACACCTTC.

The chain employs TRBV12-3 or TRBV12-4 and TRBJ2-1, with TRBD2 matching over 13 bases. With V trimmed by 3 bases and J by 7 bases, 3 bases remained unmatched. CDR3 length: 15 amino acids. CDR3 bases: TGTGCCAGCAGTTTTGGACTAGCGGGGGTGAATGAGCAGTTCTTC. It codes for CASSFGLAGVNEQFF.

The CDR3, as DNA: TGTGCCAGCAGTTACACTAGCGGGGCTTCCTACAATGAGCAGTTCTTC. It encodes CASSYTSGASYNEQFF. The rearrangement links TRBV5-4 to TRBJ2-1; 10 bases line up with TRBD2. The V segment lost 5 bases and the J segment 1 base; nucleotides outside the gene matches: 6. From germline, CDR1 is SGHNT and CDR2 YYREEE (reference sequence). This CDR3 comprises 16 residues.

DNA for the CDR3: TGTGCCAGCAGTCCTACCGAAATTTACAATGAGCAGTTCTTC. Protein sequence: CASSPTEIYNEQFF. The rearrangement joins TRBV6-5 to TRBJ2-1; D remains ambiguous. The CDR3 is made up of 14 amino acids. The germline V gene has CDR1 MNHEY and CDR2 SVGAGI. V was cut by 5 bases and J by 4 bases, with 12 bases left in between.

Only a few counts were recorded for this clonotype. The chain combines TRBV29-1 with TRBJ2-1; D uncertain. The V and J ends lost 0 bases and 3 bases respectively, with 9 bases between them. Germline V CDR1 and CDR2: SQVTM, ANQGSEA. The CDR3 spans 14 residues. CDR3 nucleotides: TGCAGCGTTGAAGATGGGCAGATCTACAATGAGCAGTTCTTC. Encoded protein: CSVEDGQIYNEQFF.

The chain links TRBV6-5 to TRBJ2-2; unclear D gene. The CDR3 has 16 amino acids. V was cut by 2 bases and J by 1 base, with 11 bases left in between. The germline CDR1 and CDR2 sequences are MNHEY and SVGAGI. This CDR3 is CASSYRASLNTGELFF. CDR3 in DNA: TGTGCCAGCAGTTACAGGGCTAGTTTGAACACCGGGGAGCTGTTTTTT.

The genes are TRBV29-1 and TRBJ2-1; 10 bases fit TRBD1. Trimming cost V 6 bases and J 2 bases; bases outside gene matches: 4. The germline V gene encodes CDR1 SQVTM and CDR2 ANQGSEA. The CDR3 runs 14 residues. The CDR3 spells CSVMTGGTYNEQFF. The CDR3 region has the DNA TGCAGCGTCATGACAGGGGGCACCTACAATGAGCAGTTCTTC.

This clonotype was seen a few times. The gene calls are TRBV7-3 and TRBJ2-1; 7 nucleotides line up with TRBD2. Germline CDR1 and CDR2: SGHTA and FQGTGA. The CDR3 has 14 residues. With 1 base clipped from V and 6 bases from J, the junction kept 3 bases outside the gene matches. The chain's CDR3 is CASSLRGGGNEQFF. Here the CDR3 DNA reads TGTGCCAGCAGCTTAAGAGGCGGGGGCAATGAGCAGTTCTTC. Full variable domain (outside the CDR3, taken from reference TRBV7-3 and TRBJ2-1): GAGVSQTPSNKVTEKGKYVELRCDPISGHTALYWYRQSLGQGPEFLIYFQGTGAADDSGLPNDRFFAVRPEGSVSTLKIQRTERGDSAVYLCASSLRGGGNEQFFGPGTRLTVL.

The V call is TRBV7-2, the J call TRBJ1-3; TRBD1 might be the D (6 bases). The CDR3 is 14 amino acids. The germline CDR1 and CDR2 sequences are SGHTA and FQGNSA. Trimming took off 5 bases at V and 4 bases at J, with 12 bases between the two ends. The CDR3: CASSRGHRGNTIYF. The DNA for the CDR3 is TGTGCCAGCAGCCGGGGACACCGGGGAAACACCATATATTTT.

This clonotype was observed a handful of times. The CDR3 DNA sequence: TGTGCCAGCTCACCCGACAACCCGCGTCAGTACTTC. Amino acid sequence: CASSPDNPRQYF. This chain joins TRBV18 and TRBJ2-4, with D uncertain. CDR1 is KGHSH, CDR2 LQKENI, per germline. V was pared by 3 bases and J by 12 bases, with 12 bases between. CDR3 length: 12 residues.

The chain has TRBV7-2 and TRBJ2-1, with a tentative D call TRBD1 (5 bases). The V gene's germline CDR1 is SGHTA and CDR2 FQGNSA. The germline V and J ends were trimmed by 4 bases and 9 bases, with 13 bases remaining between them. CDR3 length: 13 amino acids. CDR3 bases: TGTGCCAGCAGCTCACAGGAATCCGGTGAGCAGTTCTTC. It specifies CASSSQESGEQFF.

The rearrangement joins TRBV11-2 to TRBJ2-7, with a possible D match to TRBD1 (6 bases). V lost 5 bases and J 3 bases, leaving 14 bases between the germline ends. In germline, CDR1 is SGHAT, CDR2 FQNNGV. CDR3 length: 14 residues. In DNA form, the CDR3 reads TGTGCCAGCAGCCAAGACAGGCGACTCTACGAGCAGTACTTC. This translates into CASSQDRRLYEQYF.

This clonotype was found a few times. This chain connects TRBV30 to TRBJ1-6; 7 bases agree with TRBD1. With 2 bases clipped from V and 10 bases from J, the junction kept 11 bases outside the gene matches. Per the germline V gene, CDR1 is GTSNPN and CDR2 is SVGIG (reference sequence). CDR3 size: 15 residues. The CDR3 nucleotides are TGTGCCTGGAGTCCACAGACAGGGATTCGATCACCCCTCCACTTT. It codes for CAWSPQTGIRSPLHF. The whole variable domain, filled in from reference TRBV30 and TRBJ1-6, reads SQTIHQWPATLVQPVGSPLSLECTVEGTSNPNLYWYRQAAGRGLQLLFYSVGIGQISSEVPQNLSASRPQDRQFILSSKKLLLSDSGFYLCAWSPQTGIRSPLHFGNGTRLTVT.

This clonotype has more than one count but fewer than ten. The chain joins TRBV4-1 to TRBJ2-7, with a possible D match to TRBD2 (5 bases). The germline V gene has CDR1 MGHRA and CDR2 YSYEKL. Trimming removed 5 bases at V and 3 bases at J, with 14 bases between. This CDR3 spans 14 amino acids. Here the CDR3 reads CASSLTGVNYEQYF. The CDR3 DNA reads TGCGCCAGCAGCTTAACCGGGGTTAACTACGAGCAGTACTTC.

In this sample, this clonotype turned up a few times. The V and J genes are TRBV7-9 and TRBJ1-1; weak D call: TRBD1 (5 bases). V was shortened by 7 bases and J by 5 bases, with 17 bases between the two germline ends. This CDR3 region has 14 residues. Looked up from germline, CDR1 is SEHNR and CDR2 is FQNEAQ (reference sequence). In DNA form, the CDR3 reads TGTGCCAGCACCCAGCCGGGGGGTCGGACTGAAGCTTTCTTT. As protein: CASTQPGGRTEAFF.

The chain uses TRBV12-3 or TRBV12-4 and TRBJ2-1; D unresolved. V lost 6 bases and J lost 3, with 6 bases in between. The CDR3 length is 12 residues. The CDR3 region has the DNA TGTGCCAGCAGGTACAGCTACAATGAGCAGTTCTTC. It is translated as CASRYSYNEQFF.

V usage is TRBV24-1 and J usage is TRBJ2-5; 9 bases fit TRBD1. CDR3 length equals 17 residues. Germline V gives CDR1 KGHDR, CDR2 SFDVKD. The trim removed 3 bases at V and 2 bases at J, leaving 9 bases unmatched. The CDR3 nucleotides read TGTGCCACCAGTGATGGGGGGACAGGGCCATTACAAGAGACCCAGTACTTC. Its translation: CATSDGGTGPLQETQYF.

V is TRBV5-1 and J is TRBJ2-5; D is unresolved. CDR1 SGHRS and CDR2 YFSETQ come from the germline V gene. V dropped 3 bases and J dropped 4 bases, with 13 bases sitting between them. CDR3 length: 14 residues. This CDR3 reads CASSSRHPSETQYF. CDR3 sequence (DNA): TGCGCCAGCAGCTCCAGACATCCGTCAGAGACCCAGTACTTC.